This T cell receptor beta chain was sequenced for a study of blood T cell repertoires in COVID-19 (dated by TCRdb to 2019 to 2021). For the study in its entirety: The collaborator samples originated in the United States, Italy and Spain and spanned the acute and convalescent phases of COVID-19. The material from the prospective study consisted of cDNA or gDNA derived from T cells, B-cell-depleted T cells, or PBMCs. The dataset comprised deeply sampled blood TCRbeta repertoires from subjects exposed to, actively infected with, or recovered from COVID-19. The repertoires were released in a freely available public database meant as a resource for research on the immune response to SARS-CoV-2. The samples were drawn from the first 160 participants of the ongoing ImmuneRACE study and from 950 to 1,500 subjects provided by 6 global collaborators. The sample metadata nearly always contained a de-identified subject ID, COVID-19 status, age in years and sex. Where HLA class I and class II types were available, the types were taken from metadata supplied by the sample provider, not from assay-based typing.

The immunoSEQ Assay, a bias-controlled multiplex PCR, was used to amplify TCRbeta CDR3 regions from genomic DNA. Processing in the source paper ran as follows. The number of nucleated cells in each sample was estimated from the amplification of reference gene primers within the assay. Sequence reads were collapsed and filtered to measure the absolute abundance of every unique TCRbeta CDR3 rearrangement. For each sample, productive Simpson clonality was calculated by taking the square root of Simpson's diversity index across productive rearrangements. Entries here come from immuneACCESS through TCRdb and include only in-frame sequences with V and J called. Some clones fail to appear in such tables; in the studies checked, an unresolved V gene covers under half of the shortfall, and the cause of the remainder is unknown. The V and J calls and the clone size are those of that table, but D and trimming were determined from the DNA. The sample records about 200,000 clones, less than 85% of which are singletons. The ten largest account for around 19% of the sample.

Regarding this clone: This clone's antigen is unknown. No per-base quality is available; no much larger clone lies one base away.

Points the paper makes about the study in general: Clinical and demographic metadata were provided uncurated, with the amount varying by source and participant.

Enrolling through a virtual design, the prospective study's participants ranged in age from roughly 18 to 95 years and lived across about two dozen United States geographic areas. In the prospective study, cohorts were assigned on the basis of participant-reported clinical history obtained from a screening survey and a study questionnaire. Recovered participants in ImmuneRACE Cohort 3 were defined as having two consecutive negative NP/OP PCR tests, clearance from a healthcare professional, or resolution of symptoms. In the prospective study, mobile phlebotomists collected whole blood, serum and a nasopharyngeal or oropharyngeal swab from each participant. Over a roughly two-month period, participants in the prospective study had the option of providing additional blood draws and questionnaires. Blood samples from the prospective study were shipped frozen or at room temperature prior to DNA extraction.

This clonotype was obtained from a middle-aged man who had recovered from COVID-19. Sequences were obtained from PBMCs or T cells enriched from blood (not recorded which).

This receptor carries the CDR3 CASSQEQVRDEQYF. The nucleotides read TGTGCCAGCAGCCAAGAACAGGTTCGGGACGAGCAGTACTTC. The V gene is TRBV4-2 and the J gene is TRBJ2-7; the D gene is perhaps TRBD1, on 5 matching bases. Between the V and J ends, shortened by 0 bases and 5 bases respectively, the junction contains 11 bases. Taken from cysteine to phenylalanine, the CDR3 has 14 residues. Only the CDR3 part of the read is kept: 42 bases, read in frame from the first base. CDR1 is given as LGHNA and CDR2 as YNFKEQ, both from the germline V gene.